This T cell receptor (beta chain) was documented in a study of T cell responses to AZD1222 COVID-19 vaccine. Germline V lookup: CDR1 MRHNA, CDR2 SNTAGT. V trimming: 4 bases; J trimming: 9 bases; junction bases outside the gene matches: 9. The CDR3 runs to 15 residues. Study-level points and caveats: No repertoire was sampled before or during the peak T cell response, only after it. Spike was spanned by vaccine-associated CD4 TCRs, which were dominant at 160-218 and 743-854.

Sequenced by immunoSEQ multiplex PCR; TCRdb stores in-frame clones only, minus some. The sample lists some 150,000 clones; about nine tenths were seen once. Note on this clone: The antigen remains undetermined.

This chain connects TRBV6-4 to TRBJ2-1; TRBD1 agrees at 10 bases. Sequenced material: peripheral blood, taken on day 0 of AZD1222 vaccination. The receptor comes from an adult in good health. The CDR3 protein is CASSGQGAQMSEQFF. The CDR3 nucleotides are TGTGCCAGCAGTGGACAGGGGGCCCAGATGAGTGAGCAGTTCTTC.